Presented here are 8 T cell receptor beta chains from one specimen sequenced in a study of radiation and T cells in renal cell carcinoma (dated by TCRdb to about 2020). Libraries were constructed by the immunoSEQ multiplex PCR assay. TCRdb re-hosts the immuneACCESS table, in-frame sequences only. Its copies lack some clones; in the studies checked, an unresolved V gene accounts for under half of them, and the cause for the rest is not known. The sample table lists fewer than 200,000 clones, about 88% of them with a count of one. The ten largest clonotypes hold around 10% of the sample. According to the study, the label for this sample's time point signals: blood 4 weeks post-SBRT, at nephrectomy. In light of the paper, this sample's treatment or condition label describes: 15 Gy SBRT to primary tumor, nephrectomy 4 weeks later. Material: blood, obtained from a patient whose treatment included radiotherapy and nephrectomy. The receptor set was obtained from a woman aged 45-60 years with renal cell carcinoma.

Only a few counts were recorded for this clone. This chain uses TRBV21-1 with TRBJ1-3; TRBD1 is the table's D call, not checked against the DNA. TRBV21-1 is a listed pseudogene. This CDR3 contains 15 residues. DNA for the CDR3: TGTGCCAGCAGCACAACTACTCCGGACACCCAAGTCCTATATTTT. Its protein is CASSTTTPDTQVLYF.

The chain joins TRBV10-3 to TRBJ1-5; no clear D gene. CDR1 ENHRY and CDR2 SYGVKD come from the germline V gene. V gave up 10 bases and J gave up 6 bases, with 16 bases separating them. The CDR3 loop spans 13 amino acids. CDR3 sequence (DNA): TGTGCCACCGAATCCTCCGGTGGTCAGCCCCAGCATTTT. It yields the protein CATESSGGQPQHF.

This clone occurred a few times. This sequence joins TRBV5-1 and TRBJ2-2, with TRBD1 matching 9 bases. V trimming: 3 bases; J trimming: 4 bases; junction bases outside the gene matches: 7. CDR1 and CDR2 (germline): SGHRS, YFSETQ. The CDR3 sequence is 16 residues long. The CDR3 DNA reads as TGCGCCAGCAGCTGGGCCTACAGGGGGCCCACCGGGGAGCTGTTTTTT. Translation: CASSWAYRGPTGELFF.

Written as DNA, the CDR3 is TGTGCCAGCAGTGGATATACCGGGACAGTTAGCACAGATACGCAGTATTTT. Its translation: CASSGYTGTVSTDTQYF. The rearrangement uses TRBV6-1 and TRBJ2-3, with 7 positions matching TRBD1. The germline V gene encodes CDR1 MNHNS and CDR2 SASEGT. Germline trimming cut 4 bases from V and 0 bases from J; bases unmatched to any gene: 10. The length of the CDR3 is 17 residues.

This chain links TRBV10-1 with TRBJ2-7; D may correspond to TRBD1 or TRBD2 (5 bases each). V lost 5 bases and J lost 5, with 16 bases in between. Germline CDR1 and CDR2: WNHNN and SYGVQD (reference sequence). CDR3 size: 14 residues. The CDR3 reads CASSREGPWNEQYF. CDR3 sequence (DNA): TGCGCCAGCAGTCGAGAGGGACCCTGGAACGAGCAGTACTTC.

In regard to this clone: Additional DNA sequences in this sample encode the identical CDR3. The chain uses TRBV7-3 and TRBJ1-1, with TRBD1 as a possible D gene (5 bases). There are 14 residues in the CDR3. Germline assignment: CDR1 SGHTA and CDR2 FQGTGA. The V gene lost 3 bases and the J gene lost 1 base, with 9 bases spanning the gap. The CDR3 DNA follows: TGTGCCAGCAGCTTTGAGGGGCCGAACACTGAAGCTTTCTTT. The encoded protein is CASSFEGPNTEAFF.

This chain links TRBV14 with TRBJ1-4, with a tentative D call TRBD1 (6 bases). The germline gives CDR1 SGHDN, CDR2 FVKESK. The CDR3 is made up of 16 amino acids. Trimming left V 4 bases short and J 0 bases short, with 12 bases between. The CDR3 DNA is TGTGCCAGCAGCCGCCCGACAGGCTCAACTAATGAAAAACTGTTTTTT. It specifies CASSRPTGSTNEKLFF.

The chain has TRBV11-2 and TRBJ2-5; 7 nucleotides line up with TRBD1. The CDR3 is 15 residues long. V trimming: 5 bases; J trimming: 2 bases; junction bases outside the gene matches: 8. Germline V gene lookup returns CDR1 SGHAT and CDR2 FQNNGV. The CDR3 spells CASSRNRGRQETQYF. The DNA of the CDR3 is TGTGCCAGCAGCCGCAACAGGGGCCGGCAAGAGACCCAGTACTTC.